The 18 T cell receptor beta chains reported below all come from one sample, sequenced in a study of response to subunit inactivated influenza vaccine. TCRdb itself ran the RT-PCR reads through MiXCR, one entry per CDR3 protein. The table includes 150,000 to 200,000 distinct CDR3 sequences, around 9.2% detected once. The sample was non-naive T cells sorted from PBMCs, taken on the day of vaccination. These receptors came from a man aged 45-60 years who received an inactivated influenza vaccine.

For this clonotype: A read error may explain this, as a much larger clone is one base away. The chain uses TRBV7-2 and TRBJ2-5; TRBD2 matches at 7 bases. V shed 5 bases and J 6 bases; nucleotides not matched to a gene: 12. There are 15 residues in the CDR3. Germline lookup yields CDR1 SGHTA and CDR2 FQGNSA. CDR3 bases: TGTGCCAGCAGCACTCTAGAGGGAGGGCCGAAGACCCAGTACTTC. It yields the protein CASSTLEGGPKTQYF.

This clonotype was counted only a few times. This chain joins TRBV27 and TRBJ2-3; 7 nucleotides align to TRBD1. The CDR3 totals 17 residues. Germline-derived CDR1 and CDR2 are MNHEY and SMNVEV (reference sequence). The ends lost 5 bases at V and 5 bases at J; junction bases unmatched: 16. Here the CDR3 reads CASSESNRGGGRDTQYF. CDR3 bases: TGTGCCAGCAGTGAATCAAACAGGGGCGGAGGTAGAGATACGCAGTATTTT.

This clonotype was found a few times. This chain links TRBV6-1 with TRBJ2-7; 8 bases line up with TRBD2. CDR1 MNHNS and CDR2 SASEGT come from the germline V gene. This CDR3 comprises 15 residues. Trimming took 5 bases from V and 3 from J; bases not matched to a gene: 9. For the CDR3, the DNA is TGTGCCAGCAGTCAACTAGCGGAGGAGGGCTACGAGCAGTACTTC. Its protein product is CASSQLAEEGYEQYF.

This clonotype has at least ten counts. The chain carries TRBV4-3 and TRBJ2-7; D ambiguous. The germline V gene encodes CDR1 LGHNA and CDR2 YSLEER. Trimming removed 2 bases from V and 1 base from J, with 9 bases in between. The CDR3 has 14 amino acids. DNA for the CDR3: TGCGCCAGCAGCCAACACGGTTCGTCCTACGAGCAGTACTTC. It specifies CASSQHGSSYEQYF.

The chain joins TRBV28 to TRBJ1-2; no clear D gene. The V and J ends lost 7 bases and 8 bases respectively, with 11 bases between them. The CDR3 extends over 11 amino acids. Germline V gene lookup returns CDR1 MDHEN and CDR2 SYDVKM. The CDR3 nucleotides read TGTGCCAGCACCTCTACTGGGGGCTACACCTTC. Its translation is CASTSTGGYTF.

Ten or more counts support this clonotype. The rearrangement uses TRBV5-1 and TRBJ2-3, with D possibly being TRBD2 (6 bases). Looked up from germline, CDR1 is SGHRS and CDR2 is YFSETQ. V was pared by 0 bases and J by 1 base, with 12 bases between. This CDR3 has 16 residues. Written as DNA, the CDR3 is TGCGCCAGCAGCTTGGGGGCCGGGACTCGCACAGATACGCAGTATTTT. Encoded protein: CASSLGAGTRTDTQYF.

This clonotype was observed many times. The chain carries TRBV5-1 and TRBJ1-1; maybe TRBD1 (6 bases). With 3 bases removed from V and 1 base from J, the gap between germline ends came to 16 bases. CDR3 size: 16 residues. Germline CDR1 SGHRS, CDR2 YFSETQ. CDR3: CASSSQGSRGNTEAFF. CDR3 coding DNA: TGCGCCAGCAGCTCTCAGGGGTCCCGAGGGAACACTGAAGCTTTCTTT. Full variable domain (missing parts from reference TRBV5-1 and TRBJ1-1): KAGVTQTPRYLIKTRGQQVTLSCSPISGHRSVSWYQQTPGQGLQFLFEYFSETQRNKGNFPGRFSGRQFSNSRSEMNVSTLELGDSALYLCASSSQGSRGNTEAFFGQGTRLTVV.

This clonotype has more than one count but fewer than ten. This chain uses TRBV7-9 with TRBJ2-1; TRBD2 aligns across 10 bases. Germline-derived CDR1 and CDR2 are SEHNR and FQNEAQ (reference sequence). The CDR3 runs 15 residues. The V and J ends lost 5 bases and 6 bases, in that order; junction bases with no gene match: 7. The CDR3 reads CASSGSGRASNEQFF. In DNA, the CDR3 is TGTGCCAGCAGCGGAAGCGGGAGGGCCTCCAATGAGCAGTTCTTC.

This chain joins TRBV2 and TRBJ2-4; 8 positions agree with TRBD2. The CDR3 has 14 amino acids. Trimming at V came to 7 bases and at J to 7 bases, leaving 9 bases not matched to a gene. Germline CDR1 is SNHLY and CDR2 is FYNNEI. The CDR3 DNA reads TGTGCCAGCACTGTTGGGACTAGTCCCAACATTCAGTACTTC. This encodes CASTVGTSPNIQYF.

A word on this clonotype: At one boundary the junction diverges from the germline segment, which might be a read error. The chain uses TRBV4-2 and TRBJ1-1; unclear D gene. The CDR3 has 12 residues. Germline V gene sequence: CDR1 LGHNA, CDR2 YNFKEQ. This CDR3 is CARSPGLLCSFF. CDR3 in DNA: TGTGCCAGGAGCCCTGGGCTCCTCTGCTCTTTCTTT.

This clonotype came up many times. The rearrangement joins TRBV25-1 to TRBJ2-4, with D perhaps TRBD2 (6 bases). Per germline, CDR1 MGHDK and CDR2 SYGVNS. Deletions cut 7 bases from V and 10 bases from J, with 17 bases between. The CDR3 sequence is 13 residues long. CDR3 sequence reads: CASTFGGGEIQYF. The CDR3 DNA is TGTGCCAGCACCTTCGGAGGCGGGGAGATTCAGTACTTC.

V is TRBV18 and J is TRBJ2-6; D gene uncertain. Germline assignment: CDR1 KGHSH and CDR2 LQKENI. This CDR3 has 15 amino acids. Trimming removed 3 bases at V and 2 bases at J, with 8 bases between. The CDR3 loop reads CASSPGQAGANVLTF. The CDR3 DNA sequence: TGTGCCAGCTCACCCGGGCAGGCTGGGGCCAACGTCCTGACTTTC.

There are many counts of this clonotype. The chain employs TRBV5-1 and TRBJ2-1; the D gene could be TRBD1 or TRBD2 (5 bases each). The CDR3 loop spans 16 amino acids. V lost 4 bases and J 6 bases, leaving 20 bases between the germline ends. Per germline, CDR1 SGHRS and CDR2 YFSETQ. Here the CDR3 DNA reads TGCGCCAGCAGCCCTAACCCCGGGACGGCGGCCAATGAGCAGTTCTTC. It translates to CASSPNPGTAANEQFF.

This clonotype was found a few times. This chain joins TRBV5-8 and TRBJ2-5; no reliable D call. CDR3 length equals 15 residues. V shed 2 bases and J shed 7 bases, with 18 bases lying between them. In germline, CDR1 is SGHTS, CDR2 YDEGEE. CDR3 amino acids: CASSLGLPGEMTQYF. CDR3 in DNA: TGTGCCAGCAGCTTAGGCTTGCCAGGCGAAATGACCCAGTACTTC.

This clonotype has more than one count but fewer than ten. This rearrangement joins TRBV4-1 to TRBJ2-7; D gene unclear. Germline V lookup: CDR1 MGHRA, CDR2 YSYEKL. Trimming cost V 3 bases and J 0 bases, with 9 bases left between them. The CDR3 consists of 14 residues. The CDR3 region has the DNA TGCGCCAGCAGCCACATGGACGGCTCCTACGAGCAGTACTTC. The encoded protein is CASSHMDGSYEQYF.

By share of the sample, this clonotype is medium-sized. This sequence joins TRBV10-3 and TRBJ2-3, with D possibly TRBD1 on 6 matching bases. The germline gives CDR1 ENHRY, CDR2 SYGVKD. Trimming pared 10 bases from V and 3 bases from J, leaving 8 bases between. The CDR3 has 11 amino acids. CDR3 DNA sequence: TGTGCCACTACAGGGACAGATACGCAGTATTTT. Its protein product is CATTGTDTQYF.

Many counts were recorded for this clonotype. The chain has TRBV29-1 and TRBJ2-3; D remains ambiguous. Trimming pared 7 bases from V and 1 base from J, leaving 9 bases between. The CDR3 extends over 12 amino acids. From germline, CDR1 is SQVTM and CDR2 ANQGSEA. This CDR3 is CSASPRTDTQYF. In DNA form, the CDR3 reads TGCAGCGCCTCCCCCCGCACAGATACGCAGTATTTT.

This clonotype occurred many times. This chain uses TRBV2 with TRBJ2-7, with 7 bases identical to TRBD2. The CDR3 sequence is 12 residues long. Germline V lookup: CDR1 SNHLY, CDR2 FYNNEI. V lost 6 bases, J lost 3 bases, and 2 bases stayed unmatched. The CDR3 reads CASRLANYEQYF. CDR3 nucleotides: TGTGCCAGCAGACTAGCGAACTACGAGCAGTACTTC.